A single sample is the source of the 20 T cell receptor beta chains below, sequenced in a study of cytomegalovirus exposure and HLA in healthy donors (dated by TCRdb to the late 2010s). Library method: the immunoSEQ multiplex PCR assay. For the multiplex PCR, a mixture combining 60 forward primers for TCR Vbeta segments and 13 reverse primers for TCR Jbeta segments was used. TCRdb retrieved this table from immuneACCESS and kept in-frame rearrangements only. Not all clones are present; in checked studies, unresolved V genes account for under half, and no reason is known for the remainder. Present in this sample are 110,000 or so clones, 74% of which were seen just once. The leading ten clones occupy about 4% of the sample. The sequenced sample was PBMCs. These receptor sequences come from a woman between 35 and 50 years old in good health and CMV-seropositive.

This clone has only a few counts. This sequence joins TRBV6-6 and TRBJ2-7; the match to TRBD1 covers 8 bases. Germline V gene lookup returns CDR1 MNHNY and CDR2 SVGAGI (reference sequence). V was pared by 6 bases and J by 5 bases, with 9 bases of the junction left unmatched. The CDR3 runs to 14 residues. The CDR3 region is CASREMDRAHEQYF. CDR3 sequence (DNA): TGTGCCAGCAGGGAAATGGACAGGGCCCACGAGCAGTACTTC.

This chain connects TRBV15 to TRBJ2-2; 9 bases agree with TRBD1. CDR3 length: 16 amino acids. CDR1 is LNHNV, CDR2 YYDKDF, per germline (reference sequence). V lost 5 bases and J lost 4; bases outside the gene matches: 8. CDR3 loop: CATSARDRAGTGELFF. As DNA, the CDR3 is TGTGCCACCAGCGCCCGGGACAGGGCTGGCACCGGGGAGCTGTTTTTT.

This chain connects TRBV9 to TRBJ2-5; TRBD2 might be the D (5 bases). Germline loops: CDR1 SGDLS, CDR2 YYNGEE. Trimming left V 3 bases short and J 2 bases short, with 8 bases between. The CDR3 consists of 13 residues. The CDR3 DNA sequence: TGTGCCAGCAGCGCGGACTGGCAAGAGACCCAGTACTTC. Protein sequence: CASSADWQETQYF.

The genes are TRBV4-1 and TRBJ1-2, with 8 nucleotides matching TRBD1. The CDR3 length is 16 residues. The germline gives CDR1 MGHRA, CDR2 YSYEKL. The ends lost 2 bases at V and 5 bases at J; junction bases unmatched: 10. CDR3 coding DNA: TGCGCCAGCAGCCAAACCGGGACAGGTGGGGTGTATGGCTACACCTTC. Protein product: CASSQTGTGGVYGYTF.

The chain recombines TRBV18 with TRBJ2-7; D perhaps matches TRBD2 (5 bases). The CDR3 is 13 residues long. CDR1 and CDR2 (germline): KGHSH, LQKENI. V dropped 1 base and J dropped 12 bases, with 16 bases sitting between them. CDR3 in DNA: TGTGCCAGCTCACCACATAGGCAGGCTGAGGGGTACTTC. It is translated as CASSPHRQAEGYF.

The chain is built from TRBV5-1 and TRBJ2-1; 12 nucleotides align to TRBD2. V was pared by 5 bases and J by 8 bases, with 8 bases of the junction left unmatched. This CDR3 is 15 amino acids long. Germline CDR1 SGHRS, CDR2 YFSETQ. CDR3 nucleotide sequence: TGCGCCAGCAGTTCTAGCGGGGGGGCAAGGTATGAGCAGTTCTTC. Amino acid sequence: CASSSSGGARYEQFF.

The rearrangement joins TRBV5-1 to TRBJ2-4; TRBD1 matches 11 bases. Germline V lookup: CDR1 SGHRS, CDR2 YFSETQ. J lost 2 bases, V lost 4 bases, and 5 bases had no gene match. This CDR3 comprises 16 residues. The CDR3 reads CASSQGTGGTKNIQYF. The CDR3 bases are TGCGCCAGCAGCCAAGGGACAGGGGGAACCAAAAACATTCAGTACTTC.

This clone appeared once. V usage is TRBV6-5 and J usage is TRBJ2-7; D is unclear. Looked up from germline, CDR1 is MNHEY and CDR2 is SVGAGI. This CDR3 contains 15 residues. Trimming cost V 5 bases and J 6 bases, with 20 bases left between them. The CDR3 coding sequence is TGTGCCAGCAGTCCGACTCCCTCGTGGTCTGTCGAGCAGTACTTC. Its translation: CASSPTPSWSVEQYF.

CDR3: CASSLEVLAGSSGEQFF. CDR3 nucleotide sequence: TGTGCCAGCAGCTTAGAGGTGCTAGCGGGAAGTTCGGGGGAGCAGTTCTTC. J is TRBJ2-1 and V is TRBV7-8; 9 bases align to TRBD2. CDR1 and CDR2 from the germline V gene are SGHVS and FQNEAQ. The CDR3 consists of 17 residues. The junction had 14 bases not matched to a gene; V was cut back by 1 base and J by 10 bases.

The chain couples TRBV6-6 to TRBJ1-1; 9 bases align to TRBD1. Germline values: CDR1 MNHNY, CDR2 SVGAGI (reference sequence). V lost 4 bases, J lost 3 bases, and 6 bases stayed unmatched. The CDR3 is 15 amino acids. CDR3 sequence reads: CASSFPGTGYTEAFF. The CDR3 DNA is TGTGCCAGCAGTTTCCCCGGGACAGGGTACACTGAAGCTTTCTTT.

CDR3 sequence (DNA): TGCGCCAGCAGGCCACCACCGGGAGAGACCCAGTACTTC. Residues: CASRPPPGETQYF. The chain is built from TRBV5-1 and TRBJ2-5, with D uncertain. CDR3 size: 13 residues. Per the germline V gene, CDR1 is SGHRS and CDR2 is YFSETQ. Between the trimmed V and J ends, which lost 5 bases and 4 bases, there was a span of 12 bases. The full variable domain, its missing parts supplied by reference TRBV5-1 and TRBJ2-5, is KAGVTQTPRYLIKTRGQQVTLSCSPISGHRSVSWYQQTPGQGLQFLFEYFSETQRNKGNFPGRFSGRQFSNSRSEMNVSTLELGDSALYLCASRPPPGETQYFGPGTRLLVL.

The genes are TRBV27 and TRBJ2-7; perhaps TRBD1 as D (6 bases). Germline-derived CDR1 and CDR2 are MNHEY and SMNVEV (reference sequence). The CDR3 totals 14 residues. Deletions cut 4 bases from V and 3 bases from J, with 13 bases between. The CDR3 spells CASSSTGTRYEQYF. The CDR3 nucleotides are TGTGCCAGCAGTTCTACAGGGACACGCTACGAGCAGTACTTC.

The genes are TRBV4-3 and TRBJ1-1; maybe TRBD1 (5 bases). The germline V and J ends were trimmed by 4 bases and 4 bases, with 16 bases remaining between them. Germline lookup yields CDR1 LGHNA and CDR2 YSLEER. CDR3 length: 15 amino acids. The CDR3 coding sequence is TGCGCCAGCAGCCTTGGTCGGGGGGGGACCACTGAAGCTTTCTTT. Its protein product is CASSLGRGGTTEAFF.

The chain links TRBV5-1 to TRBJ1-5, with D tentatively TRBD1 (6 bases). CDR1 is SGHRS, CDR2 YFSETQ, per germline. CDR3 length: 15 amino acids. Deletions cut 4 bases from V and 0 bases from J, with 11 bases between. DNA for the CDR3: TGCGCCAGCAGCAAGACAGGTTATAGCAATCAGCCCCAGCATTTT. Its translation: CASSKTGYSNQPQHF.

The gene calls are TRBV10-3 and TRBJ1-1, with D unclear. The germline V and J ends were trimmed by 4 bases and 0 bases, with 6 bases remaining between them. The CDR3 covers 13 residues. Germline CDR1 is ENHRY and CDR2 is SYGVKD. The CDR3 bases are TGTGCCATCAGTGGGAGAGTGAACACTGAAGCTTTCTTT. Translating it yields CAISGRVNTEAFF.

CDR3 residues: CASSLGTGGGYEKLFF. CDR3 nucleotide sequence: TGCGCCAGCAGCTTGGGGACAGGGGGCGGTTATGAAAAACTGTTTTTT. The chain employs TRBV5-1 and TRBJ1-4; TRBD1 agrees at 11 bases. J was trimmed by 6 bases and V by 0 bases; bases with no gene match: 4. The CDR3 contains 16 residues. Germline values: CDR1 SGHRS, CDR2 YFSETQ. Full variable domain (remainder filled in from reference TRBV5-1 and TRBJ1-4): KAGVTQTPRYLIKTRGQQVTLSCSPISGHRSVSWYQQTPGQGLQFLFEYFSETQRNKGNFPGRFSGRQFSNSRSEMNVSTLELGDSALYLCASSLGTGGGYEKLFFGSGTQLSVL.

CDR3 DNA: TGCGCCAGCAGCCAAGCCGGGGGGTCCGGGGAGCTGTTTTTT. Residues: CASSQAGGSGELFF. The chain employs TRBV4-1 and TRBJ2-2; 7 nucleotides match TRBD2. J gave up 6 bases and V 1 base, and 2 bases lay outside the gene matches. CDR3 length: 14 amino acids. CDR1 is MGHRA, CDR2 YSYEKL, per germline.

DNA of the CDR3: TGCGCCAGCAGCCACCCCAAAGTGTCCTCGTACCTAGCGGGAGGGTTTGAGCAGTTCTTC. Its translation is CASSHPKVSSYLAGGFEQFF. This sequence joins TRBV4-1 and TRBJ2-1; 12 nucleotides agree with TRBD2. Trimming took 3 bases from V and 9 from J; bases not matched to a gene: 21. The CDR3 spans 20 residues. Per the germline V gene, CDR1 is MGHRA and CDR2 is YSYEKL.

The chain joins TRBV28 to TRBJ1-2; no firm D call. Germline CDR1 MDHEN, CDR2 SYDVKM. Trimming removed 3 bases from V and 4 bases from J, with 3 bases in between. The CDR3 runs to 11 residues. CDR3 residues: CASSLRYGYTF. DNA for the CDR3: TGTGCCAGCAGTTTGCGCTATGGCTACACCTTC.

The sample holds a few counts of this clone. The CDR3 here is CASSDRGSTDTQYF. In nucleotides, the CDR3 is TGCGCCAGCAGTGACAGGGGTAGCACAGATACGCAGTATTTT. V usage is TRBV10-1 and J usage is TRBJ2-3; a possible D gene is TRBD1 (6 bases). Germline CDR1 and CDR2: WNHNN and SYGVQD (reference sequence). This CDR3 is built from 14 residues. V was shortened by 3 bases and J by 0 bases, with 7 bases between the two germline ends.